Presented here are 24 T cell receptor beta chains from one specimen sequenced in a study of a mutant IDH1 vaccine in newly diagnosed glioma. Time point of the sample: week 47, end of study. Doses comprised 300 ug of mutant IDH1 20-mer peptide each, plus topical imiquimod. These receptors have no known antigen. Clones were read by immunoSEQ multiplex PCR, and TCRdb kept only the in-frame ones, dropping some. The repertoire holds about 32,000 clones, with roughly 90% as singletons. Sequencing was performed on PBMCs, taken from a glioma patient whose treatment included an IDH1 peptide vaccine. The origin of the receptors is a middle-aged man with glioma.

The V gene is TRBV29-1, the J gene TRBJ2-6; D is unresolved. The CDR3 contains 14 residues. V was cut by 4 bases and J by 2 bases, with 9 bases left in between. Germline V gene data show CDR1 as SQVTM and CDR2 as ANQGSEA. The CDR3 is CSVVDVAGANVLTF. The CDR3 bases are TGCAGCGTTGTGGATGTAGCTGGGGCCAACGTCCTGACTTTC.

The rearrangement links TRBV18 to TRBJ2-2; D uncertain. The V gene lost 1 base and the J gene lost 4 bases, with 13 bases spanning the gap. There are 16 residues in the CDR3. Germline V CDR1 and CDR2: KGHSH, LQKENI. The CDR3 spells CASSPRVPVVTGELFF. Here the CDR3 DNA reads TGTGCCAGCTCACCACGGGTTCCGGTCGTCACCGGGGAGCTGTTTTTT.

This clone was observed a single time. The CDR3 is CASIKSPGLAGVDTQYF. In nucleotides, the CDR3 is TGTGCCAGTATAAAAAGCCCGGGACTAGCGGGAGTAGATACGCAGTATTTT. This chain uses TRBV19 with TRBJ2-3; 14 nucleotides align to TRBD2. Germline CDR1 reads LNHDA; CDR2 reads SQIVND (reference sequence). This CDR3 is 17 amino acids long. V was pared by 7 bases and J by 5 bases, with 11 bases of the junction left unmatched.

This CDR3 reads CASSLQVTDTQYF. In DNA, the CDR3 is TGTGCCAGCAGCCTTCAAGTCACAGATACGCAGTATTTT. The chain carries TRBV7-3 and TRBJ2-3; D not resolved. The CDR3 loop spans 13 amino acids. V gave up 5 bases and J gave up 2 bases, with 8 bases separating them. Germline assignment: CDR1 SGHTA and CDR2 FQGTGA.

This clone has just one count. This chain joins TRBV10-3 and TRBJ2-4; 8 bases are shared with TRBD1. Germline-derived CDR1 and CDR2 are ENHRY and SYGVKD. The CDR3 sequence is 14 residues long. With 6 bases clipped from V and 4 bases from J, the junction kept 5 bases outside the gene matches. This CDR3 reads CAISLDRGKNIQYF. CDR3 coding DNA: TGTGCCATCAGCCTCGACAGGGGAAAAAACATTCAGTACTTC.

The V call is TRBV28, the J call TRBJ1-2; no clear D gene. The V gene's germline CDR1 is MDHEN and CDR2 SYDVKM. V lost 6 bases, J lost 8 bases, and 7 bases lay in between. The CDR3 contains 10 residues. CDR3 sequence reads: CASRLGGYTF. In nucleotides, the CDR3 is TGTGCCAGCAGGCTTGGGGGCTACACCTTC.

The rearrangement joins TRBV6-1 to TRBJ1-1; D gene uncertain. CDR3 length equals 16 residues. The germline V gene has CDR1 MNHNS and CDR2 SASEGT. V lost 3 bases and J lost 6, with 20 bases in between. The CDR3 DNA follows: TGTGCCAGCAGTGATGGCCACCTCCGGTTGTTTGCTGAAGCTTTCTTT. This translates into CASSDGHLRLFAEAFF.

The chain employs TRBV27 and TRBJ2-5; tentatively, D is TRBD2 (6 bases). The germline CDR1 and CDR2 sequences are MNHEY and SMNVEV (reference sequence). There are 14 residues in the CDR3. With 3 bases removed from V and 1 base from J, the gap between germline ends came to 9 bases. The CDR3 is CASSFRRGQETQYF. The CDR3 region has the DNA TGTGCCAGCAGTTTCAGGCGGGGCCAAGAGACCCAGTACTTC.

The genes are TRBV7-3 and TRBJ2-1; D may be TRBD2 (6 bases). V lost 3 bases, J lost 9 bases, and 12 bases lay in between. This CDR3 comprises 13 residues. The germline gives CDR1 SGHTA, CDR2 FQGTGA. The CDR3 protein is CASSFSGLGEQFF. In DNA, the CDR3 is TGTGCCAGCAGCTTTAGCGGACTGGGTGAGCAGTTCTTC.

This clone was found once. The chain is built from TRBV4-3 and TRBJ1-2; D may be TRBD1 (6 bases). The V gene's germline CDR1 is LGHNA and CDR2 YSLEER. The CDR3 sequence is 13 residues long. V lost 3 bases and J 3 bases, leaving 8 bases between the germline ends. The CDR3, as DNA: TGCGCCAGCAGCCAGACAGGTGACTATGGCTACACCTTC. Its translation is CASSQTGDYGYTF.

V and J are TRBV5-5 and TRBJ1-4, with D possibly TRBD1 on 6 matching bases. The CDR3 length is 15 residues. Per germline, CDR1 SGHKS and CDR2 YYEKEE (reference sequence). The germline V and J ends were trimmed by 4 bases and 5 bases, with 15 bases remaining between them. CDR3 sequence: CASSPQGLTNEKLFF. CDR3 DNA sequence: TGTGCCAGCAGCCCCCAGGGGCTCACAAATGAAAAACTGTTTTTT. The entire variable domain, with the rest obtained from reference TRBV5-5 and TRBJ1-4, is as follows: DAGVTQSPTHLIKTRGQQVTLRCSPISGHKSVSWYQQVLGQGPQFIFQYYEKEERGRGNFPDRFSARQFPNYSSELNVNALLLGDSALYLCASSPQGLTNEKLFFGSGTQLSVL.

The chain couples TRBV27 to TRBJ1-1; D remains unclear. Germline lookup yields CDR1 MNHEY and CDR2 SMNVEV (reference sequence). This CDR3 comprises 14 residues. V lost 6 bases and J 8 bases, leaving 19 bases between the germline ends. The CDR3 coding sequence is TGTGCCAGCAGAAAAGTAAGGGAGGATGAGGAAGCTTTCTTT. Residues: CASRKVREDEEAFF.

The chain recombines TRBV10-1 with TRBJ1-1, with D unresolved. The CDR3 extends over 15 amino acids. Germline V lookup: CDR1 WNHNN, CDR2 SYGVQD (reference sequence). The germline V and J ends were trimmed by 3 bases and 0 bases, with 11 bases remaining between them. The CDR3 bases are TGCGCCAGCAGTGACCATGTCGGCTTGAACACTGAAGCTTTCTTT. Protein: CASSDHVGLNTEAFF.

About this clone itself: The identical CDR3 is also encoded by other nucleotide sequences in the sample. This sequence joins TRBV7-2 and TRBJ1-1, with a weak D call TRBD1 (6 bases). CDR1 SGHTA and CDR2 FQGNSA come from the germline V gene. Trimming cost V 5 bases and J 0 bases, with 13 bases left between them. The CDR3 contains 15 residues. In DNA form, the CDR3 reads TGTGCCAGCAGCCCCTTGGGGGCCTTGAACACTGAAGCTTTCTTT. Translation gives CASSPLGALNTEAFF.

V is TRBV27 and J is TRBJ2-7, with D hard to call. With 6 bases removed from V and 5 bases from J, the gap between germline ends came to 11 bases. This CDR3 region has 12 residues. Germline-derived CDR1 and CDR2 are MNHEY and SMNVEV (reference sequence). The CDR3 here is CASSGPSHEQYF. CDR3 sequence (DNA): TGTGCCAGCAGCGGGCCGAGCCACGAGCAGTACTTC.

This rearrangement joins TRBV28 to TRBJ2-4, with 15 bases that match TRBD2. V dropped 6 bases and J dropped 8; count of bases not matched to a gene: 5. Germline V gene lookup returns CDR1 MDHEN and CDR2 SYDVKM. The CDR3 is 15 residues long. The CDR3 sequence is CASRRTSGRVDIQYF. CDR3 bases: TGTGCCAGCAGAAGGACTAGCGGGAGGGTAGACATTCAGTACTTC.

This chain uses TRBV7-2 with TRBJ2-7; a weak D match, TRBD2 (5 bases). V shed 1 base and J shed 6 bases, with 10 bases lying between them. Germline V CDR1 and CDR2: SGHTA, FQGNSA. The length of the CDR3 is 13 residues. DNA for the CDR3: TGTGCCAGCAGCTTAGTCGCTAGCTCCGAGCAGTACTTC. It codes for CASSLVASSEQYF.

The genes are TRBV7-8 and TRBJ2-1, with 8 bases lining up with TRBD2. CDR1 SGHVS and CDR2 FQNEAQ come from the germline V gene. Trimming cost V 1 base and J 9 bases; bases outside gene matches: 8. The CDR3 length is 15 residues. Written as DNA, the CDR3 is TGTGCCAGCAGCTTAGGCCTAGCGGGTATAGGTGAGCAGTTCTTC. Translated, it gives CASSLGLAGIGEQFF.

This clone was observed a single time. The rearrangement joins TRBV6-5 to TRBJ1-1; D not resolved. The germline V gene encodes CDR1 MNHEY and CDR2 SVGAGI. There are 14 residues in the CDR3. Trimming removed 5 bases at V and 9 bases at J, with 19 bases between. The CDR3 DNA reads as TGTGCCAGCAGTCCCGAGGCCGGGGAGGGCCAAGCTTTCTTT. Translated, it gives CASSPEAGEGQAFF.

Here the CDR3 reads CAISGRDREGTEAFF. As DNA, the CDR3 is TGTGCCATCAGTGGGAGGGACAGGGAGGGCACTGAAGCTTTCTTT. V gene TRBV10-3 combines with J gene TRBJ1-1; 9 positions agree with TRBD1. The germline V gene encodes CDR1 ENHRY and CDR2 SYGVKD. With 4 bases clipped from V and 4 bases from J, the junction kept 7 bases outside the gene matches. This CDR3 is built from 15 residues.

The chain joins TRBV2 to TRBJ2-3; weak D call: TRBD1 (5 bases). In germline, CDR1 is SNHLY, CDR2 FYNNEI. This CDR3 spans 15 amino acids. The V end lost 8 bases, the J end lost 0 bases, and 15 bases lay between the germline ends. CDR3 amino acids: CASARAETSTDTQYF. CDR3 bases: TGTGCCAGCGCCAGGGCCGAAACTAGCACAGATACGCAGTATTTT.

V gene TRBV4-3 combines with J gene TRBJ2-2, with D possibly TRBD1 on 6 matching bases. The CDR3 runs to 18 residues. Germline values: CDR1 LGHNA, CDR2 YSLEER. Trimming shortened V by 3 bases and J by 5 bases, and 22 bases separated the two germline ends. The DNA of the CDR3 is TGCGCCAGCAGCCATAATCTACAGGGAAGGGGAATGACCGGGGAGCTGTTTTTT. Amino acids: CASSHNLQGRGMTGELFF.

The V gene is TRBV27, the J gene TRBJ1-1; TRBD1 agrees at 7 bases. The CDR3 is 15 amino acids. Germline V gives CDR1 MNHEY, CDR2 SMNVEV (reference sequence). The trim removed 3 bases at V and 4 bases at J, leaving 8 bases unmatched. The CDR3 DNA follows: TGTGCCAGCAGTTTTCACGGGACAGCTGCCACTGAAGCTTTCTTT. Residues: CASSFHGTAATEAFF.

This sequence joins TRBV6-1 and TRBJ2-2; the D is unclear. Germline V gene sequence: CDR1 MNHNS, CDR2 SASEGT. The germline V and J ends were trimmed by 5 bases and 9 bases, with 13 bases remaining between them. The CDR3 totals 13 residues. The CDR3 coding sequence is TGTGCCAGCAGTATGAACCTGGTTCGGGAGCTGTTTTTT. Its translation is CASSMNLVRELFF.